The rows below give T cell receptor beta chains drawn from one sample of a study of blood T cell repertoires in COVID-19. Clones were read by immunoSEQ multiplex PCR, and TCRdb kept only the in-frame ones, dropping some. The repertoire holds roughly 220,000 clones, with 70% to 90% as singletons. The sample taken for sequencing was PBMCs or T cells enriched from blood (not recorded which). These receptor sequences come from a woman aged 45 to 65 with acute COVID-19. CDR3s include the opening cysteine and the closing phenylalanine or tryptophan. A D gene is named only where the DNA matches it firmly.

V: TRBV3-1/TRBV3-2
D: NA
J: TRBJ2-1
CDR3: CASSQGGGEQFF
DNA: TGTGCCAGCAGCCAAGGGGGCGGCGAGCAGTTCTTC

V: TRBV28
D: NA
J: TRBJ1-2
CDR3: CASSFGQTDPYGYTF
DNA: TGTGCCAGCAGTTTCGGGCAGACAGACCCCTATGGCTACACCTTC

V: TRBV28
D: NA
J: TRBJ1-2
CDR3: CASSAPGGEDYGYTF
DNA: TGTGCCAGCAGTGCCCCGGGGGGTGAAGACTATGGCTACACCTTC

V: TRBV10-3
D: TRBD2
J: TRBJ2-2
CDR3: CAISERLAGVGNTGELFF
DNA: TGTGCCATCAGTGAACGGCTAGCGGGAGTTGGTAACACCGGGGAGCTGTTTTTT

V: TRBV5-1
D: NA
J: TRBJ1-2
CDR3: CASGGTFYGYTF
DNA: TGCGCCAGCGGGGGGACGTTCTATGGCTACACCTTC

V: TRBV4-1
D: TRBD2
J: TRBJ2-1
CDR3: CASSHESGSYNEQFF
DNA: TGCGCCAGCAGCCATGAGAGCGGGAGTTACAATGAGCAGTTCTTC

V: TRBV29-1
D: TRBD1
J: TRBJ1-5
CDR3: CSVRHDRDQPQHF
DNA: TGCAGCGTTCGCCACGACAGGGATCAGCCCCAGCATTTT

V: TRBV7-2
D: NA
J: TRBJ2-3
CDR3: CASSSLVETQYF
DNA: TGTGCCAGCAGCTCCCTAGTCGAGACGCAGTATTTT

V: TRBV27
D: NA
J: TRBJ2-5
CDR3: CASSFLRGGQETQYF
DNA: TGTGCCAGCAGTTTTCTTAGGGGAGGCCAAGAGACCCAGTACTTC

V: TRBV19
D: NA
J: TRBJ1-1
CDR3: CASTPRTVNTEAFF
DNA: TGTGCCAGTACCCCCCGGACAGTGAACACTGAAGCTTTCTTT

V: TRBV19
D: TRBD1
J: TRBJ2-7
CDR3: CASSMFGQETYEQYF
DNA: TGTGCCAGTAGTATGTTCGGACAGGAGACTTACGAGCAGTACTTC

V: TRBV19
D: NA
J: TRBJ1-5
CDR3: CASVNPDIPNQPQHF
DNA: TGTGCCAGCGTTAACCCAGACATCCCAAATCAGCCCCAGCATTTT

V: TRBV11-2
D: NA
J: TRBJ1-1
CDR3: CASSRTELNTEAFF
DNA: TGTGCCAGCAGCCGGACAGAGTTGAACACTGAAGCTTTCTTT

V: TRBV13
D: NA
J: TRBJ2-1
CDR3: CASSRGGGANEQFF
DNA: TGTGCCAGCAGCAGGGGGGGAGGCGCAAATGAGCAGTTCTTC

V: TRBV27
D: NA
J: TRBJ1-5
CDR3: CASSLGQGGNQPQHF
DNA: TGTGCCAGCAGTTTAGGTCAGGGAGGGAATCAGCCCCAGCATTTT

V: TRBV12-3/TRBV12-4
D: TRBD1
J: TRBJ2-1
CDR3: CATGRGSYNEQFF
DNA: TGTGCCACCGGCAGGGGGTCCTACAATGAGCAGTTCTTC

V: TRBV7-6
D: NA
J: TRBJ1-4
CDR3: CASSYGTQLGEKLFF
DNA: TGTGCCAGCAGCTATGGGACACAACTCGGGGAAAAACTGTTTTTT

V: TRBV28
D: TRBD1
J: TRBJ1-1
CDR3: CASSFYLGQGNTEAFF
DNA: TGTGCCAGCAGTTTCTACTTGGGACAGGGGAACACTGAAGCTTTCTTT

V: TRBV2
D: TRBD1
J: TRBJ1-5
CDR3: CASSQGQGASQPQHF
DNA: TGTGCCAGCAGCCAGGGACAGGGAGCAAGTCAGCCCCAGCATTTT